The 8 T cell receptor beta chains given below trace back to one sample, sequenced in a study of blood T cell repertoires in COVID-19. The repertoire was sequenced with immunoSEQ multiplex PCR; TCRdb's copy has only in-frame clones and lacks some. The sample lists some 78,000 clones, about 91% occurring once. Sequencing input: peripheral blood. The origin of the receptors is a man aged 70-80 years with active or convalescent COVID-19.

The genes are TRBV5-6 and TRBJ1-2; tentatively, D is TRBD1 (5 bases). Trimming took 2 bases from V and 4 from J, leaving 6 bases between them. CDR1 and CDR2 (germline): SGHDT, YYEEEE. The CDR3 loop spans 12 amino acids. Here the CDR3 reads CASSFTGYGYTF. In DNA, the CDR3 is TGTGCCAGCAGCTTTACAGGCTATGGCTACACCTTC.

This sequence joins TRBV19 and TRBJ2-5, with 8 bases fitting TRBD1. The CDR3 spans 16 residues. Germline loops: CDR1 LNHDA, CDR2 SQIVND (reference sequence). Trimming took 0 bases from V and 7 from J; bases not matched to a gene: 10. CDR3 region: CASSIDLTTGVGTQYF. The CDR3 DNA follows: TGTGCCAGTAGTATAGACCTCACGACAGGGGTAGGGACCCAGTACTTC.

The rearrangement uses TRBV4-1 and TRBJ1-1; D perhaps matches TRBD1 (5 bases). The germline gives CDR1 MGHRA, CDR2 YSYEKL. The CDR3 has 13 residues. V was pared by 5 bases and J by 2 bases, with 9 bases between. The CDR3 sequence: CASSFTGNTEAFF. CDR3 DNA: TGCGCCAGCAGCTTTACAGGAAACACTGAAGCTTTCTTT.

The chain has TRBV28 and TRBJ1-2; D unresolved. Trimming removed 6 bases at V and 10 bases at J, with 18 bases between. CDR3 size: 13 residues. Germline V CDR1 and CDR2: MDHEN, SYDVKM. As DNA, the CDR3 is TGTGCCAGCAGCCCACCCGCCTCAGGTTTCTACACCTTC. Translating gives CASSPPASGFYTF.

The chain combines TRBV19 with TRBJ1-1; D is unclear. The CDR3 is 11 residues long. With 7 bases removed from V and 2 bases from J, the gap between germline ends came to 5 bases. Germline V gene data show CDR1 as LNHDA and CDR2 as SQIVND (reference sequence). Written as DNA, the CDR3 is TGTGCCAGTACCCTAAACACTGAAGCTTTCTTT. This translates into CASTLNTEAFF.

The chain combines TRBV24-1 with TRBJ1-4; 7 bases line up with TRBD1. The CDR3 contains 15 residues. Looked up from germline, CDR1 is KGHDR and CDR2 is SFDVKD. V shed 4 bases and J 8 bases; nucleotides not matched to a gene: 9. The CDR3 sequence: CATSDATGPGEKLFF. The CDR3 region has the DNA TGTGCCACCAGTGACGCGACAGGGCCCGGGGAAAAACTGTTTTTT.

The chain's CDR3 is CASRQAEAYEQYF. DNA for the CDR3: TGCGCCAGCAGACAGGCAGAGGCCTACGAGCAGTACTTC. This sequence joins TRBV5-1 and TRBJ2-7, with D perhaps matching TRBD1 (5 bases). The CDR3 contains 13 residues. CDR1 and CDR2 from the germline V gene are SGHRS and YFSETQ. V was trimmed by 5 bases and J by 2 bases, leaving 11 bases between them.

The V and J genes are TRBV19 and TRBJ1-5, with D perhaps matching TRBD1 (5 bases). Trimming cost V 2 bases and J 3 bases, with 8 bases left between them. CDR3 length: 14 amino acids. Per germline, CDR1 LNHDA and CDR2 SQIVND (reference sequence). DNA for the CDR3: TGTGCCAGTAGTATAACAGGATCCAATCAGCCCCAGCATTTT. It specifies CASSITGSNQPQHF. The variable domain in full, with the rest retrieved from reference TRBV19 and TRBJ1-5, is DGGITQSPKYLFRKEGQNVTLSCEQNLNHDAMYWYRQDPGQGLRLIYYSQIVNDFQKGDIAEGYSVSREKKESFPLTVTSAQKNPTAFYLCASSITGSNQPQHFGDGTRLSIL.